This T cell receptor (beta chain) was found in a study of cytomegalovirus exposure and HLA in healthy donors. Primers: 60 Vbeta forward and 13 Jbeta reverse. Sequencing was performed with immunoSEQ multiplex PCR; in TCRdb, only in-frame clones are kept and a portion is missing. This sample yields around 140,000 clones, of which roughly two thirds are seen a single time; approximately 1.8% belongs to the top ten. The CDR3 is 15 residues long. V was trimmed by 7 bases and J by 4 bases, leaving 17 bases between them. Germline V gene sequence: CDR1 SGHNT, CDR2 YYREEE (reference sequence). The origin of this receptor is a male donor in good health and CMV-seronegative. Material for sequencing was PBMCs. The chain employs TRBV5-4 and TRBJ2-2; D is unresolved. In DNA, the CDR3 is TGTGCCAGCGGTCCCGCTAGACTGAGCACCGGGGAGCTGTTTTTT. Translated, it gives CASGPARLSTGELFF. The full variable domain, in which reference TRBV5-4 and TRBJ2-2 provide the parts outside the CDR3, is ETGVTQSPTHLIKTRGQQVTLRCSSQSGHNTVSWYQQALGQGPQFIFQYYREEENGRGNFPPRFSGLQFPNYSSELNVNALELDDSALYLCASGPARLSTGELFFGEGSRLTVL.